This T cell receptor (beta chain) was captured in a study of T cell repertoires in ileal Crohn's disease. About the research overall: All patients had surgery for stricturing (about 60%) or penetrating (approximately 39%) disease.

V gave up 2 bases and J gave up 6 bases; unmatched junction bases: 3. This CDR3 has 15 amino acids. Per germline, CDR1 MNHNS and CDR2 SASEGT. Sequenced by immunoSEQ multiplex PCR; TCRdb stores in-frame clones only, minus some. The data show 6,000 to 7,500 clones, with around 81% seen just once and approximately 5% held by the top ten. The chain couples TRBV6-1 to TRBJ2-2; 10 bases are shared with TRBD2. Sequencing was carried out using ileal tissue. The sequence was collected from an adult with Crohn's disease. The CDR3 DNA follows: TGTGCCAGCAGTGAACCTAGCGGGAGTCCCGGGGAGCTGTTTTTT. Residues: CASSEPSGSPGELFF.